This is a list of T cell receptor beta chains from one sample in a study of regulatory T cells in long-lasting Graves disease. TCRdb redid the calling of the multiplex PCR reads with MiXCR, one entry per CDR3 protein. The data show fewer than 350,000 distinct CDR3 sequences, 15% to 20% seen once. The specimen comprised peripheral blood mononuclear cells (PBMCs), sampled at new diagnosis, from a patient treated with antithyroid drugs. The source of these receptors is a female donor with Graves disease. Each CDR3 is given with its conserved first and last residue. A D gene is named only where the DNA matches it firmly. Clone size is shown for a subset of rows, as once, few, many or a class of expanded clone.

15,many,NA,TRBV28,TRBJ2-7,CASSPHRAPIYEQYF,TGTGCCAGCAGTCCCCATAGGGCTCCTATCTACGAGCAGTACTTC
16,few,TRBD1,TRBV9,TRBJ2-3,CASSPRTGGGSDTQYF,TGTGCCAGCAGCCCGCGGACAGGGGGCGGTTCAGATACGCAGTATTTT
13,many,NA,TRBV5-4,TRBJ1-1,CASSLRGTTEAFF,TGTGCCAGCAGCTTGAGAGGGACCACTGAAGCTTTCTTT
11,many,NA,TRBV12-5,TRBJ2-7,CASGLVSEQYF,TGTGCTAGTGGTTTAGTCTCCGAGCAGTACTTC
16,many,NA,TRBV24-1,TRBJ2-3,CATSDLQFGSTDTQYF,TGTGCCACCAGTGATTTGCAGTTCGGAAGCACAGATACGCAGTATTTT
13,many,NA,TRBV12-5,TRBJ2-5,CASGLDRAIDQYF,TGTGCTAGTGGTTTGGACAGGGCCATCGACCAGTACTTC
20,NA,NA,TRBV20-1,TRBJ2-2,CSARGRDLLIPLYWAGELFF,TGTAGTGCTAGAGGCCGAGACCTTCTTATCCCGCTATACTGGGCCGGGGAGCTGTTTTTT
15,many,NA,TRBV2,TRBJ2-7,CASSEVGRPLNEQYF,TGTGCCAGCAGTGAAGTGGGACGGCCTTTAAACGAGCAGTACTTC
15,many,TRBD1,TRBV3-1,TRBJ1-6,CASSQSTGVGSPLHF,TGTGCCAGCAGCCAATCCACAGGGGTAGGATCACCCCTCCACTTT
16,few,TRBD2,TRBV12-3/TRBV12-4,TRBJ2-3,CASSQDQGLGADTQYF,TGTGCCAGCAGCCAAGATCAGGGACTAGGCGCAGATACGCAGTATTTT
13,NA,NA,TRBV13,TRBJ2-1,CASSQTEIHEQFF,TGTGCCAGCAGCCAGACAGAAATACACGAGCAGTTCTTC
19,many,TRBD1,TRBV7-8,TRBJ1-4,CASSPTHGQVLATNEKLFF,TGTGCCAGCAGCCCCACCCACGGACAGGTCCTTGCAACTAATGAAAAACTGTTTTTT
12,few,NA,TRBV14,TRBJ2-3,CASNHGGFTQYF,TGTGCCAGCAACCATGGAGGGTTTACGCAGTATTTT
13,many,NA,TRBV28,TRBJ1-2,CASNPENSNGYTF,TGTGCCAGCAATCCGGAGAATTCTAATGGCTACACCTTC
16,many,NA,TRBV11-3,TRBJ2-1,CASSLGVLSPKSERFF,TGTGCCAGCAGCTTAGGAGTGCTTAGCCCGAAGTCTGAGCGGTTCTTC
15,many,NA,TRBV5-1,TRBJ2-7,CASSLSGKSLYEQYF,TGCGCCAGCAGCTTGAGCGGCAAGAGCCTCTACGAGCAGTACTTC
19,many,NA,TRBV27,TRBJ1-6,CASSSGGQGSLTYNSPLHF,TGTGCCAGCAGTTCGGGAGGGCAGGGATCACTTACCTATAATTCACCCCTCCACTTT
12,NA,NA,TRBV9,TRBJ2-7,CASRGDGGEQYF,TGTGCCAGCAGGGGGGATGGGGGGGAGCAGTACTTC
13,many,NA,TRBV28,TRBJ2-3,CASSSPDTDTQYF,TGTGCCAGCAGTTCCCCCGATACAGATACGCAGTATTTT
17,many,NA,TRBV12-3/TRBV12-4,TRBJ2-2,CASSYLVGFLNTGELFF,TGTGCCAGCAGTTATTTAGTCGGGTTCTTGAACACCGGGGAGCTGTTTTTT
16,few,TRBD2,TRBV19,TRBJ2-7,CASSISSGRVNHEQYF,TGTGCCAGTAGTATTTCTAGCGGGAGGGTAAATCACGAGCAGTACTTC
16,many,NA,TRBV27,TRBJ1-5,CASRVSGAGINQPQHF,TGTGCCAGCAGGGTTTCGGGGGCAGGCATCAATCAGCCCCAGCATTTT
16,many,NA,TRBV10-3,TRBJ2-7,CAIRGSRDGPNYEQYF,TGTGCCATCAGAGGAAGCAGGGACGGACCAAACTACGAGCAGTACTTC
13,many,NA,TRBV7-9,TRBJ1-3,CASSPRTGNTIYF,TGTGCCAGCAGTCCCCGGACGGGAAACACCATATATTTT
12,many,NA,TRBV9,TRBJ1-3,CASSVTGNTIYF,TGTGCCAGCAGCGTCACTGGAAACACCATATATTTT
14,NA,NA,TRBV19,TRBJ2-2,CASSTDSGTGELFF,TGTGCCAGTAGTACCGACTCGGGCACCGGGGAGCTGTTTTTT
13,many,NA,TRBV28,TRBJ2-1,CASSDPRAGEQFF,TGTGCCAGCAGTGACCCCCGAGCGGGTGAGCAGTTCTTC
14,many,NA,TRBV25-1,TRBJ2-3,CASSESRTTDTQYF,TGTGCCAGCAGTGAATCGCGGACAACAGATACGCAGTATTTT
15,NA,NA,TRBV4-1,TRBJ2-5,CASSQVLELQETQYF,TGCGCCAGCAGCCAAGTTCTGGAGCTTCAAGAGACCCAGTACTTC
17,few,TRBD1,TRBV18,TRBJ2-5,CASSPLPGTGLQETQYF,TGTGCCAGCTCACCCCTCCCCGGGACAGGGCTACAAGAGACCCAGTACTTC
15,few,NA,TRBV27,TRBJ2-3,CASSFAGSSFDTQYF,TGTGCCAGCAGTTTTGCCGGAAGTAGTTTTGATACGCAGTATTTT
16,many,TRBD1,TRBV14,TRBJ2-5,CASSPPGTAYQETQYF,TGTGCCAGCAGCCCCCCCGGGACAGCGTACCAAGAGACCCAGTACTTC
16,NA,TRBD2,TRBV6-1,TRBJ2-2,CASSPGTSGSAGELFF,TGTGCCAGCAGCCCCGGGACTAGCGGGAGTGCCGGGGAGCTGTTTTTT
15,many,NA,TRBV5-1,TRBJ1-5,CASSLSGKSDQPQHF,TGCGCCAGCAGTCTGTCTGGGAAGAGCGATCAGCCCCAGCATTTT
13,many,NA,TRBV12-3/TRBV12-4,TRBJ1-1,CASRPGARAEAFF,TGTGCCAGCAGACCAGGGGCGAGGGCTGAAGCTTTCTTT
12,many,NA,TRBV10-2,TRBJ2-7,CASRAGDYEQYF,TGCGCCAGCAGGGCAGGGGACTACGAGCAGTACTTC
13,many,TRBD2,TRBV28,TRBJ2-7,CASSGTTYYEQYF,TGTGCCAGCAGTGGGACTACTTACTACGAGCAGTACTTC
15,many,TRBD2,TRBV20-1,TRBJ2-7,CSARGGLAGDNEQYF,TGCAGTGCTAGGGGAGGACTAGCGGGAGACAACGAGCAGTACTTC
15,many,TRBD1,TRBV5-1,TRBJ2-1,CASSLEGQDWDEQFF,TGTGCCAGCAGCTTGGAGGGACAGGATTGGGATGAGCAGTTCTTC
13,many,NA,TRBV2,TRBJ1-5,CASSKQGNQPQHF,TGTGCCAGCAGCAAACAGGGAAACCAGCCCCAGCATTTT
15,many,NA,TRBV18,TRBJ2-3,CASSPGQIPTDTQYF,TGTGCCAGCTCACCGGGACAAATACCCACAGATACGCAGTATTTT